These T cell receptor beta chains were read from a single sample in a study of T cell responses to AZD1222 COVID-19 vaccine. The table came from immunoSEQ multiplex PCR; TCRdb's copy has only in-frame clones and leaves some out. The sample includes 110,000 or so clones, about 90% of them seen just once. Sequencing used peripheral blood, obtained on day 0 of AZD1222 vaccination. All receptors come from an adult in good health. The CDR3 runs from the conserved cysteine through the conserved F or W. A D gene is named only where the DNA matches it firmly. The listing skips clone size in some rows; elsewhere it reads once, few, many or a size class.

V gene	D gene	clone size	J gene	CDR3 protein	CDR3 DNA
TRBV5-1	TRBD1	.	TRBJ2-2	CASSWDRGDTGELFF	TGCGCCAGCAGCTGGGACAGGGGGGACACCGGGGAGCTGTTTTTT
TRBV15	.	.	TRBJ1-5	CATSGTGSRQPQHF	TGTGCCACCAGCGGAACAGGGTCTCGGCAGCCCCAGCATTTT
TRBV7-2	.	.	TRBJ1-4	CASSQAALGEKLFF	TGTGCCAGCAGCCAGGCCGCCCTCGGGGAAAAACTGTTTTTT
TRBV3-1/TRBV3-2	.	.	TRBJ1-2	CASSAGPTAGYTF	TGTGCCAGCAGCGCCGGGCCGACGGCCGGCTACACCTTC
TRBV5-6	.	.	TRBJ2-2	CASSFRDRGLFF	TGTGCCAGCAGCTTTCGTGATCGGGGGCTGTTTTTT
TRBV5-1	TRBD2	.	TRBJ2-3	CASSEGLAGGSTDTQYF	TGCGCCAGCAGCGAGGGACTAGCGGGGGGAAGCACAGATACGCAGTATTTT
TRBV7-2	TRBD1	.	TRBJ1-6	CASSFPPRQGGNSPLHF	TGTGCCAGCAGCTTCCCACCACGGCAGGGGGGGAATTCACCCCTCCACTTT
TRBV5-1	.	once	TRBJ2-5	CASAKEGHQETQYF	TGCGCCAGCGCGAAGGAGGGGCACCAAGAGACCCAGTACTTC
TRBV6-5	.	.	TRBJ2-2	CASLGTANTGELFF	TGTGCCAGCCTGGGCACCGCGAACACCGGGGAGCTGTTTTTT
TRBV18	.	.	TRBJ1-1	CASSPLTRGSTEAFF	TGTGCCAGCTCACCCCTAACGAGGGGTTCGACTGAAGCTTTCTTT
TRBV9	TRBD1	.	TRBJ2-1	CASSPPGGTRGEQFF	TGTGCCAGCAGCCCTCCAGGGGGCACCAGGGGTGAGCAGTTCTTC
TRBV6-5	.	.	TRBJ2-7	CASISTVPYEQYF	TGTGCCAGCATATCGACAGTACCCTACGAGCAGTACTTC
TRBV3-1/TRBV3-2	.	few	TRBJ1-3	CASSQAEPPIYF	TGTGCCAGCAGCCAAGCGGAACCTCCCATATATTTT
TRBV19	TRBD1	.	TRBJ1-5	CASNLLGGLSNQPQHF	TGTGCCAGTAACTTACTAGGGGGCCTAAGCAATCAGCCCCAGCATTTT
TRBV4-3	.	.	TRBJ1-1	CASSQGGSGEITEAFF	TGCGCCAGCAGCCAAGGGGGTAGCGGGGAGATCACTGAAGCTTTCTTT
TRBV4-3	.	.	TRBJ1-4	CASSDGQENEKLFF	TGCGCCAGCAGTGATGGGCAGGAGAATGAAAAACTGTTTTTT
TRBV3-1/TRBV3-2	.	few	TRBJ2-5	CASSAQGPQETQYF	TGTGCCAGCAGCGCCCAGGGTCCCCAAGAGACCCAGTACTTC
TRBV19	TRBD1	.	TRBJ1-1	CASSMRDRSNTEAFF	TGTGCCAGTAGTATGCGGGACAGGTCGAACACTGAAGCTTTCTTT
TRBV5-1	.	.	TRBJ2-6	CASSLVSTFSGANVLTF	TGCGCCAGCAGCTTGGTTTCCACATTCTCTGGGGCCAACGTCCTGACTTTC
TRBV5-1	.	.	TRBJ1-2	CASSAPQGIPYGYTF	TGCGCCAGCAGCGCCCCACAGGGAATTCCCTATGGCTACACCTTC
TRBV29-1	.	.	TRBJ1-1	CSVALPGRDTEAFF	TGCAGCGTCGCGCTGCCGGGGCGCGACACTGAAGCTTTCTTT
TRBV7-5	.	.	TRBJ2-3	CVRRRKRSTDTQYF	TGTGTCAGAAGACGTAAGCGGAGCACAGATACGCAGTATTTT
TRBV20-1	.	.	TRBJ1-1	CSASGGPGVNTEAFF	TGCAGTGCTAGTGGAGGACCGGGGGTGAACACTGAAGCTTTCTTT
TRBV18	TRBD1	.	TRBJ1-1	CASSRDRATEAFF	TGTGCCAGCTCCCGGGACAGGGCTACTGAAGCTTTCTTT
TRBV6-5	.	.	TRBJ1-2	CASSPGQRSGYGYTF	TGTGCCAGCAGTCCCGGACAGAGAAGTGGATATGGCTACACCTTC
TRBV7-9	TRBD1	.	TRBJ1-2	CASSHTGELSGYTF	TGTGCCAGCAGCCACACAGGGGAGCTGTCTGGCTACACCTTC
TRBV6-5	TRBD1	.	TRBJ1-1	CASSYGRATGDTEAFF	TGTGCCAGCAGTTATGGACGGGCTACAGGGGACACTGAAGCTTTCTTT
TRBV6-5	.	once	TRBJ1-5	CATDQGWPQHF	TGTGCCACCGATCAGGGGTGGCCCCAGCATTTT
TRBV9	.	.	TRBJ1-5	CASSVGSSQPQHF	TGTGCCAGCAGCGTAGGAAGCAGTCAGCCCCAGCATTTT
TRBV27	.	.	TRBJ2-6	CASSLLPTSYNVLTF	TGTGCCAGCAGTCTCCTCCCGACGTCCTACAACGTCCTGACTTTC
TRBV19	.	.	TRBJ1-1	CATREDLNTEAFF	TGTGCCACCCGGGAGGATCTGAACACTGAAGCTTTCTTT
TRBV19	.	.	TRBJ1-2	CARTTPRYGYTF	TGTGCCAGAACCACTCCCCGGTATGGCTACACCTTC
TRBV6-6	.	once	TRBJ1-4	CASIAWGGRGELFF	TGTGCCAGCATCGCCTGGGGCGGACGAGGGGAACTGTTTTTT